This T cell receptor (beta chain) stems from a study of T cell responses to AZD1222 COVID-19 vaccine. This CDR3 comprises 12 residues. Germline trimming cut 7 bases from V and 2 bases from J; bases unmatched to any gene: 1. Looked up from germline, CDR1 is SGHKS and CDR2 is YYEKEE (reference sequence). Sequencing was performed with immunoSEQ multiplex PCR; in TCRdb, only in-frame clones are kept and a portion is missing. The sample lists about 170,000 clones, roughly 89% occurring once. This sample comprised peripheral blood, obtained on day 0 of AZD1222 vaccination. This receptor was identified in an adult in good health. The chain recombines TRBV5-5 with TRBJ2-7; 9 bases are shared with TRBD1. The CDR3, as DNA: TGTGCCAGCCGACAGGGGGCCTACGAGCAGTACTTC. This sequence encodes CASRQGAYEQYF.